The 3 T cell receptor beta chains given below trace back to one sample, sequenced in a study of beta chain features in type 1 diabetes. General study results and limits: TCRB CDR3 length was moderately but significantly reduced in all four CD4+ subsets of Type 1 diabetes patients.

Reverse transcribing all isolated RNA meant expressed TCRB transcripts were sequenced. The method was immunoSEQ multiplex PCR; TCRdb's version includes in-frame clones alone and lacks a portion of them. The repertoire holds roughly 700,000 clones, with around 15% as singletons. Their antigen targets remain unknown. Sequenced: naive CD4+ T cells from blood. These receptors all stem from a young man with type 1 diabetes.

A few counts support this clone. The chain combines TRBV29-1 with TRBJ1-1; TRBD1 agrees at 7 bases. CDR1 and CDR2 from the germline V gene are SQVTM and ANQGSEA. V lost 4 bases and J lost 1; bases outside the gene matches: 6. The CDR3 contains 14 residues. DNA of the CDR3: TGCAGCGTTGGGACAGGCTTCTCGAACACTGAAGCTTTCTTT. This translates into CSVGTGFSNTEAFF.

CDR3 loop: CASSLDSQPPYNEQFF. CDR3 DNA: TGTGCCAGCAGCTTAGACAGCCAACCGCCTTACAATGAGCAGTTCTTC. V and J are TRBV7-7 and TRBJ2-1; D is uncertain. The CDR3 totals 16 residues. V was pared by 1 base and J by 4 bases, with 14 bases between. Looked up from germline, CDR1 is SSHAT and CDR2 is FNYEAQ (reference sequence).

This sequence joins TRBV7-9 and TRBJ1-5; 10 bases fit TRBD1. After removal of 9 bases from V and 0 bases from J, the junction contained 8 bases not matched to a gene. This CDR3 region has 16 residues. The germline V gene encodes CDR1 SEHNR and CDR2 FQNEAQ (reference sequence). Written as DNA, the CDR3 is TGTGCCAGGGACAGGGGGGCGCATAATAGCAATCAGCCCCAGCATTTT. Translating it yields CARDRGAHNSNQPQHF.